A single T cell receptor (beta chain) is shown here with its context. The antigen is not known. PCR amplification relied on 60 Vbeta primers (plus 13 Jbeta primers). Source study methods: Later, some 79 million unique TCR beta chains were counted in an analysis, and 10 million to 12 million of them were shared. TCRdb keeps only in-frame clones here, not all; method: immunoSEQ multiplex PCR. Clone size and V and J calls were adopted from that table, with D and trimming inferred from the DNA. This sample carries 150,000 or so clones, with under 2.5% going to the ten biggest clones. These data come from a study of cytomegalovirus exposure and HLA in healthy donors. General study findings and limits: A later analysis found TCR association rates differed by HLA locus, highest for DRB1 and lowest for HLA-C. With later analysis, a missense DCLRE1C variant became linked to TCR beta V- and J-gene trimming.

This clonotype was obtained from a woman younger than 30 in good health and CMV-seronegative. The specimen was PBMCs.

The DNA for the CDR3 is TGTGCCACCAGCAGAGAAGACGGGGGGAGCGAGCAGTACTTC. This translates into CATSREDGGSEQYF. The V call is TRBV15, the J call TRBJ2-7; TRBD2 matches at 7 bases. Losses at the gene ends were 0 bases for V and 6 bases for J; bases not matched to a gene: 5. The CDR3 length is 14 residues. The germline V gene encodes CDR1 LNHNV and CDR2 YYDKDF (reference sequence).